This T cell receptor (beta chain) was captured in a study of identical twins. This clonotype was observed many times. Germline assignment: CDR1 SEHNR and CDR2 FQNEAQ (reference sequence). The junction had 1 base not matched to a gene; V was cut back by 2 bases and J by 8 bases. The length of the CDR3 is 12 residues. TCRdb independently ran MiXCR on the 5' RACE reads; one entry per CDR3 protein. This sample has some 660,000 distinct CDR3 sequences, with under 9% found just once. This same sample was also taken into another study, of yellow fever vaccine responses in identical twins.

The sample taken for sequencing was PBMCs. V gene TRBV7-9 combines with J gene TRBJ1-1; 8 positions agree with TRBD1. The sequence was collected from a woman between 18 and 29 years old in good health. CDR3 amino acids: CASSLQGAEAFF. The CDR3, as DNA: TGTGCCAGCAGCTTACAGGGGGCAGAAGCTTTCTTT.